These 32 T cell receptor beta chains share one sample of origin, sequenced in a study of radiotherapy plus CTLA-4 blockade in lung cancer. Produced via immunoSEQ multiplex PCR; TCRdb's table is partial and in-frame only. Of 110,000 or so clones in the sample, 65% to 85% were seen once. This specimen was peripheral blood, taken from a patient treated with radiotherapy plus ipilimumab. The source of these receptors is a human donor with non-small cell lung cancer who had a partial response to radiotherapy plus ipilimumab.

The J gene is TRBJ1-2, the V gene TRBV18; TRBD1 matches 7 bases. The CDR3 is made up of 13 amino acids. Germline trimming cut 5 bases from V and 6 bases from J; bases unmatched to any gene: 6. Germline CDR1 is KGHSH and CDR2 is LQKENI. CDR3 coding DNA: TGTGCCAGCTCAGAGGGGGCGCGGAATGGCTACACCTTC. It codes for CASSEGARNGYTF.

This chain connects TRBV7-9 to TRBJ2-1; D is undetermined. Germline assignment: CDR1 SEHNR and CDR2 FQNEAQ (reference sequence). V was pared by 1 base and J by 7 bases, with 14 bases between. This CDR3 spans 15 amino acids. As DNA, the CDR3 is TGTGCCAGCAGCTTAGGCGGAGTGTTCAAGAATGAGCAGTTCTTC. Its protein is CASSLGGVFKNEQFF.

The V call is TRBV28, the J call TRBJ1-2; the D gene is possibly TRBD1 (6 bases). The ends were cut back, 6 bases at V and 5 bases at J, with 16 bases in the middle. The germline V gene has CDR1 MDHEN and CDR2 SYDVKM. The CDR3 extends over 14 amino acids. The CDR3 sequence: CASSAGDTLYGYTF. CDR3 nucleotide sequence: TGTGCCAGCAGCGCAGGGGATACCCTTTATGGCTACACCTTC.

This clone has just a few counts. In nucleotides, the CDR3 is TGTGCCAGCAGCATAACAGGGCACACCGGGGAGCTGTTTTTT. It is translated as CASSITGHTGELFF. The V and J genes are TRBV7-8 and TRBJ2-2, with D possibly being TRBD1 (6 bases). Germline assignment: CDR1 SGHVS and CDR2 FQNEAQ. The CDR3 loop spans 14 amino acids. Trimming cost V 5 bases and J 3 bases, with 10 bases left between them.

A few counts support this clone. The chain recombines TRBV10-2 with TRBJ1-3; D is uncertain. Trimming took off 0 bases at V and 0 bases at J, with 6 bases between the two ends. Germline assignment: CDR1 WSHSY and CDR2 SAAADI. The CDR3 is 15 residues long. CDR3 amino acids: CASSESYLSGNTIYF. In nucleotides, the CDR3 is TGCGCCAGCAGTGAGTCTTATCTCTCTGGAAACACCATATATTTT.

This clone was seen a few times. The rearrangement uses TRBV10-3 and TRBJ1-1, with no clear D. Trimming took off 4 bases at V and 3 bases at J, with 9 bases between the two ends. In germline, CDR1 is ENHRY, CDR2 SYGVKD. This CDR3 contains 13 residues. CDR3 amino acids: CAISVREYTEAFF. In nucleotides, the CDR3 is TGTGCCATCAGTGTGAGAGAGTACACTGAAGCTTTCTTT.

This clone was detected once. The V gene is TRBV4-1, the J gene TRBJ1-2; 10 nucleotides agree with TRBD1. V was clipped by 1 base and J by 3 bases; unmatched bases: 5. Looked up from germline, CDR1 is MGHRA and CDR2 is YSYEKL. CDR3 length: 16 residues. CDR3 nucleotides: TGCGCCAGCAGCCAAGTACCCGGACAGGGGGACTATGGCTACACCTTC. It codes for CASSQVPGQGDYGYTF.

The chain couples TRBV28 to TRBJ1-4, with D possibly matching TRBD1 (6 bases). CDR1 and CDR2 (germline): MDHEN, SYDVKM. The germline V and J ends were trimmed by 5 bases and 8 bases, with 12 bases remaining between them. The CDR3 is made up of 13 amino acids. The CDR3 DNA reads TGTGCCAGCAGTCGGGACACCGGAGAAAAACTGTTTTTT. Amino acid sequence: CASSRDTGEKLFF. Drawing the rest from reference TRBV28 and TRBJ1-4, the complete variable domain is DVKVTQSSRYLVKRTGEKVFLECVQDMDHENMFWYRQDPGLGLRLIYFSYDVKMKEKGDIPEGYSVSREKKERFSLILESASTNQTSMYLCASSRDTGEKLFFGSGTQLSVL.

This clone was seen once. This chain links TRBV2 with TRBJ1-5, with D uncertain. Germline V lookup: CDR1 SNHLY, CDR2 FYNNEI. The CDR3 extends over 14 amino acids. V was pared by 7 bases and J by 4 bases, with 14 bases between. The CDR3 here is CASTEEGRNQPQHF. The CDR3 DNA sequence: TGTGCCAGCACCGAGGAGGGCAGGAATCAGCCCCAGCATTTT.

The genes are TRBV6-5 and TRBJ2-7; TRBD2 matches 8 bases. The length of the CDR3 is 16 residues. V trimming: 0 bases; J trimming: 2 bases; junction bases outside the gene matches: 6. Germline loops: CDR1 MNHEY, CDR2 SVGAGI. The CDR3 sequence is CASSYSSLAGPYEQYF. CDR3 in DNA: TGTGCCAGCAGTTACTCGAGTCTAGCGGGCCCCTACGAGCAGTACTTC.

The chain combines TRBV5-4 with TRBJ2-5; D might be TRBD1 (6 bases). With the DNA end fitting TRBJ2-7 better, the J assignment may be wrong. CDR1 and CDR2 from the germline V gene are SGHNT and YYREEE (reference sequence). This CDR3 has 16 residues. This CDR3 is CASSLPGAQMSYEQYF. The CDR3 DNA reads TGTGCCAGCAGCTTGCCAGGGGCGCAGATGTCCTACGAGCAGTACTTC.

DNA of the CDR3: TGTGCCAGCAGCTTTTGTAGGACTAGATTGCCCTACAATGAGCAGTTCTTC. This encodes CASSFCRTRLPYNEQFF. The chain links TRBV12-1 to TRBJ2-1; the table's D call, TRBD2, was not checked against the DNA. TRBV12-1 is deemed a pseudogene. The CDR3 runs to 17 residues.

CDR3 region: CASSFALAGINEQFF. CDR3 DNA: TGTGCCAGCAGTTTCGCCCTAGCGGGAATCAATGAGCAGTTCTTC. The J gene is TRBJ2-1, the V gene TRBV27, with TRBD2 matching 9 bases. The length of the CDR3 is 15 residues. In germline, CDR1 is MNHEY, CDR2 SMNVEV (reference sequence). The V and J ends lost 3 bases and 6 bases, in that order; junction bases with no gene match: 6.

This chain connects TRBV6-1 to TRBJ1-4, with 8 bases matching TRBD1. CDR1 and CDR2 (germline): MNHNS, SASEGT. This CDR3 has 15 amino acids. Trimming cost V 6 bases and J 1 base; bases outside gene matches: 4. The CDR3 reads CASSAGGGTNEKLFF. CDR3 coding DNA: TGTGCCAGCAGCGCAGGGGGCGGAACTAATGAAAAACTGTTTTTT.

The chain joins TRBV7-9 to TRBJ1-4; D remains ambiguous. The germline V and J ends were trimmed by 6 bases and 5 bases, with 13 bases remaining between them. This CDR3 comprises 14 residues. Germline V lookup: CDR1 SEHNR, CDR2 FQNEAQ (reference sequence). Written as DNA, the CDR3 is TGTGCCAGCAGTTCCCCTCGCGGAAATGAAAAACTGTTTTTT. It yields the protein CASSSPRGNEKLFF. The complete variable domain, with remaining parts taken from reference TRBV7-9 and TRBJ1-4, reads DTGVSQNPRHKITKRGQNVTFRCDPISEHNRLYWYRQTLGQGPEFLTYFQNEAQLEKSRLLSDRFSAERPKGSFSTLEIQRTEQGDSAMYLCASSSPRGNEKLFFGSGTQLSVL.

The chain recombines TRBV30 with TRBJ1-5, with D unclear. V was cut by 2 bases and J by 1 base, with 9 bases left in between. Germline V gene data show CDR1 as GTSNPN and CDR2 as SVGIG (reference sequence). The CDR3 runs to 14 residues. CDR3 sequence: CAWSRRISNQPQHF. The CDR3 nucleotides read TGTGCCTGGAGTCGGAGGATAAGCAATCAGCCCCAGCATTTT.

This clone appeared a single time. The rearrangement uses TRBV9 and TRBJ1-2, with unresolved D. V was trimmed by 2 bases and J by 4 bases, leaving 9 bases between them. CDR3 size: 13 residues. The germline gives CDR1 SGDLS, CDR2 YYNGEE. Here the CDR3 DNA reads TGTGCCAGCAGCGTCGGCGGTACCTATGGCTACACCTTC. Its translation is CASSVGGTYGYTF. The complete variable domain, with remaining parts taken from reference TRBV9 and TRBJ1-2, reads DSGVTQTPKHLITATGQRVTLRCSPRSGDLSVYWYQQSLDQGLQFLIQYYNGEERAKGNILERFSAQQFPDLHSELNLSSLELGDSALYFCASSVGGTYGYTFGSGTRLTVV.

The chain links TRBV5-6 to TRBJ1-3; D remains ambiguous. Germline V gene data show CDR1 as SGHDT and CDR2 as YYEEEE. This CDR3 has 15 amino acids. The V and J ends lost 4 bases and 2 bases respectively, with 13 bases between them. The CDR3, as DNA: TGTGCCAGCAGCCCCAGATCAATCGCTGGAAACACCATATATTTT. It is translated as CASSPRSIAGNTIYF. Full variable domain (rest looked up from reference TRBV5-6 and TRBJ1-3): DAGVTQSPTHLIKTRGQQVTLRCSPKSGHDTVSWYQQALGQGPQFIFQYYEEEERQRGNFPDRFSGHQFPNYSSELNVNALLLGDSALYLCASSPRSIAGNTIYFGEGSWLTVV.

V gene TRBV18 combines with J gene TRBJ1-2; 9 bases are a match to TRBD1. J gave up 4 bases and V 1 base, and 10 bases lay outside the gene matches. The CDR3 has 17 amino acids. Looked up from germline, CDR1 is KGHSH and CDR2 is LQKENI. CDR3 DNA sequence: TGTGCCAGCTCACCACAGGGACAGGGAAGCCTCAGCTATGGCTACACCTTC. This gives the protein CASSPQGQGSLSYGYTF.

The rearrangement uses TRBV7-2 and TRBJ1-2; D is perhaps TRBD1 (5 bases). Per germline, CDR1 SGHTA and CDR2 FQGNSA. The CDR3 is made up of 13 amino acids. V was cut by 3 bases and J by 5 bases, with 10 bases left in between. The CDR3 sequence: CASSLRGGYGYTF. The CDR3 DNA follows: TGTGCCAGCAGCTTGCGGGGCGGTTATGGCTACACCTTC.

This chain uses TRBV27 with TRBJ2-7, with a possible D match to TRBD1 (6 bases). This CDR3 has 14 residues. Germline V gene data show CDR1 as MNHEY and CDR2 as SMNVEV (reference sequence). Trimming removed 3 bases from V and 3 bases from J, with 12 bases in between. The CDR3 loop reads CASSFTGRYYEQYF. The CDR3 nucleotides are TGTGCCAGCAGTTTCACAGGGAGATACTACGAGCAGTACTTC.

This clone has just a few counts. The chain uses TRBV5-1 and TRBJ1-5; D is unclear. Trimming pared 0 bases from V and 3 bases from J, leaving 10 bases between. The CDR3 loop spans 15 amino acids. The germline gives CDR1 SGHRS, CDR2 YFSETQ. CDR3 sequence: CASSLDGIANQPQHF. The CDR3 nucleotides are TGCGCCAGCAGCTTGGACGGCATAGCCAATCAGCCCCAGCATTTT.

The V call is TRBV11-2, the J call TRBJ1-2; 7 nucleotides line up with TRBD1. The trim removed 1 base at V and 8 bases at J, leaving 4 bases unmatched. Germline values: CDR1 SGHAT, CDR2 FQNNGV. The CDR3 totals 13 residues. The CDR3 region has the DNA TGTGCCAGCAGCTTAGTTCTGACAGGGGGCTACACCTTC. It specifies CASSLVLTGGYTF.

The V call is TRBV23-1, the J call TRBJ1-4; D unresolved. TRBV23-1 qualifies as an ORF whose function is uncertain. V lost 3 bases, J lost 5 bases, and 13 bases lay in between. This CDR3 is 15 amino acids long. CDR3 in amino acids: CASSHRPTENEKLFF. CDR3 DNA: TGCGCCAGCAGTCACCGGCCGACGGAGAATGAAAAACTGTTTTTT.

This rearrangement joins TRBV29-1 to TRBJ2-7, with 10 bases that match TRBD2. V dropped 4 bases and J dropped 6; count of bases not matched to a gene: 3. The CDR3 is made up of 12 amino acids. Germline CDR1 SQVTM, CDR2 ANQGSEA. The CDR3 protein is CSVALAGVEQYF. In nucleotides, the CDR3 is TGCAGCGTTGCCCTAGCGGGAGTCGAGCAGTACTTC.

J is TRBJ2-1 and V is TRBV5-1; D might be TRBD2 (5 bases). CDR1 and CDR2 from the germline V gene are SGHRS and YFSETQ. The V and J ends lost 7 bases and 6 bases respectively, with 20 bases between them. There are 15 residues in the CDR3. The CDR3 DNA reads TGCGCCAGCGAGGGCGGTGACCTAGTCGCCAATGAGCAGTTCTTC. Its translation is CASEGGDLVANEQFF.

J is TRBJ2-7 and V is TRBV5-4, with D perhaps TRBD1 (6 bases). Per germline, CDR1 SGHNT and CDR2 YYREEE (reference sequence). There are 13 residues in the CDR3. With 2 bases removed from V and 0 bases from J, the gap between germline ends came to 6 bases. CDR3 in amino acids: CASSLQGSYEQYV. CDR3 DNA sequence: TGTGCCAGCAGCTTACAGGGCTCCTACGAGCAGTACGTC.

V usage is TRBV11-2 and J usage is TRBJ2-5, with 8 bases that match TRBD1. The J call may be wrong; the DNA end is better matched by TRBJ2-7. Germline values: CDR1 SGHAT, CDR2 FQNNGV. The CDR3 consists of 15 residues. In nucleotides, the CDR3 is TGTGCCAGCAGCGTACACCGGGACAGGCTCTACGAGCAGTACTTC. This codes for CASSVHRDRLYEQYF.

This sequence joins TRBV9 and TRBJ1-3, with D hard to call. The CDR3 spans 16 residues. From germline, CDR1 is SGDLS and CDR2 YYNGEE. Trimming left V 4 bases short and J 0 bases short, with 14 bases between. The CDR3, as DNA: TGTGCCAGCAGCCCGAGGCTTGAAGTCTCTGGAAACACCATATATTTT. Translated: CASSPRLEVSGNTIYF.

The chain combines TRBV4-2 with TRBJ1-4; D is uncertain. The CDR3 runs to 15 residues. The germline CDR1 and CDR2 sequences are LGHNA and YNFKEQ. V was pared by 1 base and J by 10 bases, with 16 bases between. The CDR3 loop is CASSQGSAGEGKLFF. The DNA for the CDR3 is TGTGCCAGCAGCCAAGGCTCGGCCGGGGAAGGAAAACTGTTTTTT.

The chain joins TRBV5-4 to TRBJ2-5; TRBD2 agrees at 10 bases. V lost 4 bases to trimming and J lost 1 base; unmatched junction nucleotides: 7. Per germline, CDR1 SGHNT and CDR2 YYREEE (reference sequence). This CDR3 contains 16 residues. The CDR3 DNA follows: TGTGCCAGCAGCGCATGGACTAGCGGTATCCAAGAGACCCAGTACTTC. Its translation: CASSAWTSGIQETQYF.

This chain's CDR3 is CASSLAGTGGHEQYF. In DNA, the CDR3 is TGTGCCAGCAGCTTAGCAGGGACAGGGGGACACGAGCAGTACTTC. The J gene is TRBJ2-7, the V gene TRBV7-2; 11 bases are shared with TRBD1. Trimming took 0 bases from V and 5 from J; bases not matched to a gene: 3. Per germline, CDR1 SGHTA and CDR2 FQGNSA. The CDR3 has 15 residues.